The TCR beta chain described here comes from a study of blood T cells in healthy people across ages. The use of a sample-barcoded 5' primer and a J-beta primer mix characterized a second PCR of roughly 7 to 11 cycles. TCRdb reprocessed the 5' RACE reads with MiXCR, giving one entry per CDR3 protein. This table has about 1,500,000 distinct CDR3 sequences, 40% to 50% appearing once. The sample comprised blood. This TCR was sampled from a woman under 30 in good health.

CDR3 DNA: TGCAGTGCTATAAAGGGCTACACTGAAGCTTTCTTT. This encodes CSAIKGYTEAFF. The rearrangement links TRBV20-1 to TRBJ1-1; unclear D gene. Trimming took off 4 bases at V and 3 bases at J, with 9 bases between the two ends. CDR1 is DFQATT, CDR2 SNEGSKA, per germline (reference sequence). This CDR3 is 12 amino acids long.